This TCR beta chain was sequenced for a study of T cells in Graves' hyperthyroidism and ophthalmopathy. Overall study: Peripheral blood was acquired at first diagnosis, ahead of any therapy whatsoever.

Study-level findings and limits: Most clonotypes expanded in the thyroid (above 0.001) were also present in blood. The model anticipated ophthalmopathy a median about 6.5 months pre-onset.

RNA transcripts gave rise to amplified TCR beta CDR3 regions. HTBI primers were employed in a first-round RT-PCR of the TCR CDR3. TCRdb reanalysed the multiplex PCR reads using MiXCR and keeps one entry per CDR3 protein. Of hundreds of thousands of distinct CDR3 sequences listed, less than 15% were seen once; the top ten hold about a tenth. At least ten counts were recorded for this clonotype. Its matching antigen is unknown. The CDR3 is 15 residues long. The V and J ends lost 5 bases and 8 bases respectively, with 20 bases between them. In germline, CDR1 is SGHTA, CDR2 FQGNSA. Disease duration under 2 months; hyperthyroidism patients were aged 18 to 65.

The clonotype comes from a woman younger than 35 with Graves' hyperthyroidism. Sequenced material: blood. The chain recombines TRBV7-2 with TRBJ2-3; D might be TRBD1 (6 bases). The CDR3 sequence: CASSRTTGAQRTQYF. The CDR3 nucleotides read TGTGCCAGCAGCCGCACGACAGGCGCACAGCGTACGCAGTATTTT. Supplemented by reference TRBV7-2 and TRBJ2-3, the full variable domain reads GAGVSQSPSNKVTEKGKDVELRCDPISGHTALYWYRQSLGQGLEFLIYFQGNSAPDKSGLPSDRFSAERTGGSVSTLTIQRTQQEDSAVYLCASSRTTGAQRTQYFGPGTRLTVL.